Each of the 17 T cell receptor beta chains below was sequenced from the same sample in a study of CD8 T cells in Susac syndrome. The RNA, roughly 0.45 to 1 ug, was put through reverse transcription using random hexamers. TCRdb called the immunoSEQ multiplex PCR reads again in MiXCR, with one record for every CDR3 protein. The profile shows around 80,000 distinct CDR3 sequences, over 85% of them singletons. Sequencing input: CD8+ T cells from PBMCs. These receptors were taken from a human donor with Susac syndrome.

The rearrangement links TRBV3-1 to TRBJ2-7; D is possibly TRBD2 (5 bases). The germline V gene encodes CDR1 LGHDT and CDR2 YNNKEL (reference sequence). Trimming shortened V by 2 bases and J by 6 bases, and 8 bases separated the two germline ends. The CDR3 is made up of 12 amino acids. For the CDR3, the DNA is TGTGCCAGCAGCCAAAGCGGTTCCGAGCAGTACTTC. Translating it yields CASSQSGSEQYF.

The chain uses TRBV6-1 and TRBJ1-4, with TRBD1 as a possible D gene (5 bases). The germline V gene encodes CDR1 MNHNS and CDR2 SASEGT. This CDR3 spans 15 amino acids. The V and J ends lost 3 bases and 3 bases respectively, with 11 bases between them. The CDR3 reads CASSDETDSNEKLFF. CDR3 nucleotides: TGTGCCAGCAGTGATGAGACAGACTCTAATGAAAAACTGTTTTTT.

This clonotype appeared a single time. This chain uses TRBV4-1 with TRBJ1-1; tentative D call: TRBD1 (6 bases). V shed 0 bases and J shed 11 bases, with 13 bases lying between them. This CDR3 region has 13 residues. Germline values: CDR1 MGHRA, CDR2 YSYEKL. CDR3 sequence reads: CASSQDHGRGAFF. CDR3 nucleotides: TGCGCCAGCAGCCAAGATCACGGCAGGGGCGCTTTCTTT.

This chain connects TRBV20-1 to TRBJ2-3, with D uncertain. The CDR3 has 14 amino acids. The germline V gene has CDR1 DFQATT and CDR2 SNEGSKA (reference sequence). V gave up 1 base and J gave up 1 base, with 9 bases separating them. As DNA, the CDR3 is TGCAGTGCTAGAGGAGCCTCAGGCACAGATACGCAGTATTTT. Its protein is CSARGASGTDTQYF.

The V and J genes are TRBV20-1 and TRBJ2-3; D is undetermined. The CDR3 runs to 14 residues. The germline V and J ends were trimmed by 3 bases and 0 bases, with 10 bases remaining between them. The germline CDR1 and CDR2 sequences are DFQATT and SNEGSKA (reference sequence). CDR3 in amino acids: CSASQETSTDTQYF. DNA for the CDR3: TGCAGTGCTAGCCAAGAAACTAGCACAGATACGCAGTATTTT.

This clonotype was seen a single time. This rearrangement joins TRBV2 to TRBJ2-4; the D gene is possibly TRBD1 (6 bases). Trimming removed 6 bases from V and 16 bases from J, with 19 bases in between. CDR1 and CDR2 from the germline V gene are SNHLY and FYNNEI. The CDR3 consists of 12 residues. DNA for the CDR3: TGTGCCAGCAGCCCAGACCAGGGGACACTCTACTTC. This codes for CASSPDQGTLYF.

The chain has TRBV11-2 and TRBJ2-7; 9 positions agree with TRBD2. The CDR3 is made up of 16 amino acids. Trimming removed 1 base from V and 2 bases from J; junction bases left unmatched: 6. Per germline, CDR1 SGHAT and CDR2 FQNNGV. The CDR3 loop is CASSLGAGGSPYEQYF. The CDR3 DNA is TGTGCCAGCAGCTTAGGGGCGGGAGGGTCCCCCTACGAGCAGTACTTC.

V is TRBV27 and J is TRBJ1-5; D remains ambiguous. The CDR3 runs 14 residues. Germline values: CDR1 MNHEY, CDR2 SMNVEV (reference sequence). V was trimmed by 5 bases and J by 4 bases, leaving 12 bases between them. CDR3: CASSPRTVNQPQHF. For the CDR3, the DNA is TGTGCCAGCAGTCCCCGGACCGTGAATCAGCCCCAGCATTTT.

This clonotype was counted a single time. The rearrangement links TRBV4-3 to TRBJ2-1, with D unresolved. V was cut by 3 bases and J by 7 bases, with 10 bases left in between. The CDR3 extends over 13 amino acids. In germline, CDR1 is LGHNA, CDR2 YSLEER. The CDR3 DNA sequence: TGCGCCAGCAGCCAGGGTCAGTGGAATGAGCAGTTCTTC. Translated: CASSQGQWNEQFF.

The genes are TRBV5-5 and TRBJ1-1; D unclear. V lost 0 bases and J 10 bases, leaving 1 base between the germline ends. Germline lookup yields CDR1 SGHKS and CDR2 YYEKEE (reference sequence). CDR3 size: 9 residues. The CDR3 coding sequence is TGTGCCAGCAGCTTGGGAGCTTTCTTT. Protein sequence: CASSLGAFF.

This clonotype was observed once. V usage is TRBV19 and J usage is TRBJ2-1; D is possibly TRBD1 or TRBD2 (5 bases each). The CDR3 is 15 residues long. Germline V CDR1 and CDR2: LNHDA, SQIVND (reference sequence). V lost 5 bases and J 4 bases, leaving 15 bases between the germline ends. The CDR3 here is CASSAGTRNYNEQFF. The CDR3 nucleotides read TGTGCCAGTAGTGCTGGGACGAGGAATTACAATGAGCAGTTCTTC. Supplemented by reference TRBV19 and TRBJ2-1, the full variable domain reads DGGITQSPKYLFRKEGQNVTLSCEQNLNHDAMYWYRQDPGQGLRLIYYSQIVNDFQKGDIAEGYSVSREKKESFPLTVTSAQKNPTAFYLCASSAGTRNYNEQFFGPGTRLTVL.

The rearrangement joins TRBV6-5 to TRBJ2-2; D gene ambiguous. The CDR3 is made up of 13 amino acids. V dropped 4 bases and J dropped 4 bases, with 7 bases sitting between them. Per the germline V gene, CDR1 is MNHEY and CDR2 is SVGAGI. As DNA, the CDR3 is TGTGCCAGCAGTTTCTCTAGCACCGGGGAGCTGTTTTTT. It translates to CASSFSSTGELFF.

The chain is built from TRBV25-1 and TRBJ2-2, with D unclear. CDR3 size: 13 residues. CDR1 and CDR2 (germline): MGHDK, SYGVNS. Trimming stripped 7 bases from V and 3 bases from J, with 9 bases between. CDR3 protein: CASTRPDTGELFF. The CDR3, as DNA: TGTGCCAGCACCAGACCGGACACCGGGGAGCTGTTTTTT.

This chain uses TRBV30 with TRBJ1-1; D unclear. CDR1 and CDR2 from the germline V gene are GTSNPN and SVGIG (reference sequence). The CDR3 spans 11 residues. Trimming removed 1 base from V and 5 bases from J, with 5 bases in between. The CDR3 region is CAWSGETEAFF. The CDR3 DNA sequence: TGTGCCTGGAGTGGCGAGACTGAAGCTTTCTTT.

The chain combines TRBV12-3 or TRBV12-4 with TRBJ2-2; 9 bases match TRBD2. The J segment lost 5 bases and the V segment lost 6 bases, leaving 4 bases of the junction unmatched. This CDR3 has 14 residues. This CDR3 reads CASRSLAGTGELFF. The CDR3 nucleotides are TGTGCCAGCAGATCACTAGCGGGTACCGGGGAGCTGTTTTTT.

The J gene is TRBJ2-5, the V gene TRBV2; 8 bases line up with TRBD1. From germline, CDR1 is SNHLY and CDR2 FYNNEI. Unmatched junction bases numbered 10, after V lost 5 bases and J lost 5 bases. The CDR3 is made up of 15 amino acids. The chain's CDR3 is CASSPDRAYSETQYF. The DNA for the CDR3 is TGTGCCAGCAGTCCGGACAGGGCTTATTCTGAGACCCAGTACTTC.

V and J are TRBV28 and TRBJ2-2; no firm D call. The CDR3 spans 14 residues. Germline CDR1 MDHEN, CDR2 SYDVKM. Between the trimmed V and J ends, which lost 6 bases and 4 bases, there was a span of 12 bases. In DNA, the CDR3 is TGTGCCAGCAGCACTCCCGACACCACCGGGGAGCTGTTTTTT. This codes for CASSTPDTTGELFF.